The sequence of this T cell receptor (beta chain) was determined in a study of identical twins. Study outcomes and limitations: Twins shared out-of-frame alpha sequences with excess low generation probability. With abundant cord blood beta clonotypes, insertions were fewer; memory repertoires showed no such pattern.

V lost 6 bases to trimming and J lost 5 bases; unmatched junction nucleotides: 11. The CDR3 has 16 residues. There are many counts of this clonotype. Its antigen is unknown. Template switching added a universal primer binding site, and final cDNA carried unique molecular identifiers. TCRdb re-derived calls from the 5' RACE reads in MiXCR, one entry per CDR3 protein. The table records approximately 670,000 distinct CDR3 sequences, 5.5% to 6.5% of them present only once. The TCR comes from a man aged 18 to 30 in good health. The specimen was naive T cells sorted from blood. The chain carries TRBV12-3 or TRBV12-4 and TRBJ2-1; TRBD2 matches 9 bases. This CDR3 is CASSPFAGGPHNEQFF. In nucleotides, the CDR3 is TGTGCCAGCAGCCCGTTTGCGGGAGGGCCCCACAATGAGCAGTTCTTC.